This is a list of T cell receptor beta chains from one sample in a study of shared clonotypes between healthy human individuals. Only in-frame clones appear in the TCRdb table, and some are missing; sequencing was by immunoSEQ multiplex PCR. In the table there are 800,000 to 950,000 clones, 96% of which are singletons. The specimen sequenced was naive CD8+ T cells sorted from blood. The receptors were sampled from a man aged 25 to 45 in good health. The conserved cysteine and the conserved F or W are not part of the CDR3 here. Each record gives: V gene, J gene, CDR3 protein.

TRBV20-1	TRBJ2-1	SASNSYEQF
TRBV14	TRBJ2-7	ASSHLTGVPPFY
TRBV5-1	TRBJ2-5	ASSYQETQY
TRBV7-9	TRBJ2-7	ASSLGGSPLSEQY
TRBV29-1	TRBJ1-2	SVENMSAMGYT
TRBV11-2	TRBJ2-2	ASSRLGTGGTGELF
TRBV7-9	TRBJ2-3	ASSPTSGRVLDTQY
TRBV18	TRBJ2-1	ASSPPVGGEKF
TRBV7-9	TRBJ2-1	ASSLVDNEQF
TRBV28	TRBJ2-1	ASSFWTSGSYNEQF
TRBV27	TRBJ2-4	ASSLYRGPPKNIQY
TRBV27	TRBJ2-7	ASSSKSGALLYEQY
TRBV11-2	TRBJ1-1	ASSLLPEMNTEAF
TRBV30	TRBJ2-1	ACTTEGGQARNEQF
TRBV6-5	TRBJ2-4	ASSYTEGASIQY
TRBV9	TRBJ2-7	ASSPEGLLSYEQY
TRBV7-9	TRBJ1-1	ASSSLGGKNTEAF
TRBV27	TRBJ2-7	ASSPWPLLPYEQY
TRBV27	TRBJ2-1	ASSLSTGYHNEQF
TRBV5-4	TRBJ2-5	ASSLRAGGGDQETQY
TRBV6-4	TRBJ2-1	ASSDSPGLADNEQF
TRBV4-1	TRBJ2-1	ASSHISASYNEQF
TRBV30	TRBJ1-5	AWSVPDRGPQPQH
TRBV7-9	TRBJ2-2	ASSSPGGQGYYTGELF